This passage covers 18 T cell receptor beta chains from one sample sequenced in a study of shared clonotypes between healthy human individuals. Repertoires were generated with immunoSEQ multiplex PCR, while TCRdb's copy carries only in-frame clones and drops some. The table includes over 2,000,000 clones, about 93% detected once. Only CD45RO-negative cells positively selected for CCR7 counted as naive CD8 cells, so terminally differentiated effector memory CD45RA+ cells were excluded. Sequencing was carried out using naive CD8+ T cells from PBMCs. The receptor source for this set is a man aged 18-30 years in good health. Some clones in this sample may be carry-over from other donors' samples.

The rearrangement links TRBV6-5 to TRBJ1-1, with no clear D. CDR1 is MNHEY and CDR2 is SVGAGI in the germline V gene. CDR3 size: 15 residues. V lost 0 bases to trimming and J lost 0 bases, with 8 bases between them. The DNA of the CDR3 is TGTGCCAGCAGTTACTCGGGGATCGTGAACACTGAAGCTTTCTTT. Encoded protein: CASSYSGIVNTEAFF.

V and J are TRBV5-1 and TRBJ2-7, with no clear D. Germline assignment: CDR1 SGHRS and CDR2 YFSETQ. The V gene lost 2 bases and the J gene lost 5 bases, with 14 bases spanning the gap. This CDR3 has 14 residues. CDR3 in DNA: TGCGCCAGCAGCTTAAAAGACCGGGCCCACGAGCAGTACTTC. It is translated as CASSLKDRAHEQYF.

For the CDR3, the DNA is TGTGCCAGCAGCGCCCATAGGGGGGCCGACACCGGGGAGCTGTTTTTT. Amino acid sequence: CASSAHRGADTGELFF. This chain links TRBV9 with TRBJ2-2, with D tentatively TRBD1 or TRBD2 (6 bases each). Trimming cost V 3 bases and J 3 bases, with 15 bases left between them. From germline, CDR1 is SGDLS and CDR2 YYNGEE. This CDR3 has 16 residues.

The CDR3 is CSADTGTTYEQYF. The CDR3 region has the DNA TGCAGCGCCGACACCGGGACGACCTACGAGCAGTACTTC. The chain has TRBV29-1 and TRBJ2-7, with D perhaps given as TRBD1 or TRBD2 (5 bases each). The ends were cut back, 7 bases at V and 2 bases at J, with 15 bases in the middle. Germline V CDR1 and CDR2: SQVTM, ANQGSEA. The CDR3 is 13 residues long.

This clone appeared a single time. The chain recombines TRBV28 with TRBJ1-2, with 9 bases identical to TRBD1. The germline V gene has CDR1 MDHEN and CDR2 SYDVKM. This CDR3 region has 15 residues. V dropped 7 bases and J dropped 8; count of bases not matched to a gene: 14. CDR3 DNA: TGTGCCAGCACCATAGGTGGGGGACAGGGTTACGGCTACACCTTC. Translated, it gives CASTIGGGQGYGYTF.

As concerns this clone: Other nucleotide sequences in the sample specify the same CDR3. The V and J genes are TRBV28 and TRBJ2-5; 12 nucleotides align to TRBD1. J lost 5 bases, V lost 3 bases, and 4 bases had no gene match. This CDR3 is built from 15 residues. CDR1 and CDR2 from the germline V gene are MDHEN and SYDVKM. The CDR3 region has the DNA TGTGCCAGCAGTTTGGGGACAGGGGGCGGGGAGACCCAGTACTTC. The encoded protein is CASSLGTGGGETQYF. Variable domain in full (rest from reference TRBV28 and TRBJ2-5): DVKVTQSSRYLVKRTGEKVFLECVQDMDHENMFWYRQDPGLGLRLIYFSYDVKMKEKGDIPEGYSVSREKKERFSLILESASTNQTSMYLCASSLGTGGGETQYFGPGTRLLVL.

J is TRBJ2-7 and V is TRBV2, with a possible D match to TRBD1 (5 bases). The CDR3 is 15 amino acids. Germline V gene lookup returns CDR1 SNHLY and CDR2 FYNNEI. The V and J ends lost 0 bases and 3 bases respectively, with 12 bases between them. CDR3 protein: CASSEARDSLYEQYF. The CDR3 coding sequence is TGTGCCAGCAGTGAAGCGCGAGACAGCCTCTACGAGCAGTACTTC.

The genes are TRBV5-1 and TRBJ2-1; TRBD1 aligns across 7 bases. CDR1 is SGHRS, CDR2 YFSETQ, per germline. V lost 0 bases to trimming and J lost 8 bases; unmatched junction nucleotides: 2. The CDR3 is made up of 13 amino acids. CDR3 in amino acids: CASSLGGGYEQFF. The CDR3 DNA is TGCGCCAGCAGCTTGGGAGGGGGCTATGAGCAGTTCTTC.

V is TRBV4-1 and J is TRBJ1-1; D possibly corresponds to TRBD1 (5 bases). This CDR3 contains 15 residues. The V end was cut by 0 bases, the J end by 6 bases, with 14 bases between. The germline gives CDR1 MGHRA, CDR2 YSYEKL. The CDR3 sequence is CASSQDLPGNAEAFF. The CDR3 DNA reads as TGCGCCAGCAGCCAAGATCTTCCAGGGAATGCTGAAGCTTTCTTT.

The chain's CDR3 is CASSQRLEETQYF. In DNA, the CDR3 is TGCGCCAGCAGCCAACGACTGGAAGAGACCCAGTACTTC. The chain carries TRBV4-1 and TRBJ2-5; D is uncertain. Germline CDR1 and CDR2: MGHRA and YSYEKL. This CDR3 contains 13 residues. Trimming pared 2 bases from V and 3 bases from J, leaving 7 bases between.

V gene TRBV11-2 combines with J gene TRBJ2-5, with D hard to call. V was clipped by 0 bases and J by 2 bases, with 10 bases between them. The CDR3 sequence is 15 residues long. Germline CDR1 reads SGHAT; CDR2 reads FQNNGV. The CDR3 sequence: CASSLDRAEQETQYF. The CDR3 region has the DNA TGTGCCAGCAGCTTAGATCGGGCAGAACAAGAGACCCAGTACTTC.

The gene calls are TRBV7-7 and TRBJ2-3; 10 bases fit TRBD2. CDR1 is SSHAT and CDR2 is FNYEAQ in the germline V gene (reference sequence). The J segment lost 1 base and the V segment lost 9 bases, leaving 7 bases of the junction unmatched. The CDR3 consists of 15 residues. The CDR3 DNA sequence: TGTGCCAGGATTACGCTAGCGGGAGGCACAGATACGCAGTATTTT. Encoded protein: CARITLAGGTDTQYF.

The rearrangement joins TRBV27 to TRBJ2-1; D may correspond to TRBD1 or TRBD2 (6 bases each). The CDR3 consists of 13 residues. V dropped 10 bases and J dropped 3 bases, with 13 bases sitting between them. The V gene's germline CDR1 is MNHEY and CDR2 SMNVEV (reference sequence). CDR3 protein: CATMGGYYNEQFF. The DNA of the CDR3 is TGTGCCACAATGGGGGGCTACTACAATGAGCAGTTCTTC.

The chain recombines TRBV5-4 with TRBJ1-1, with 8 bases aligning to TRBD1. This CDR3 region has 13 residues. V shed 4 bases, J shed 4 bases, and the junction held 3 bases outside the gene matches. Germline CDR1 and CDR2: SGHNT and YYREEE (reference sequence). DNA of the CDR3: TGTGCCAGCAGCGCGGACAGGGCCACTGAAGCTTTCTTT. It specifies CASSADRATEAFF.

The V gene is TRBV15, the J gene TRBJ2-1; 11 bases are a match to TRBD2. The CDR3 spans 15 residues. V lost 0 bases, J lost 10 bases, and 5 bases stayed unmatched. The germline V gene encodes CDR1 LNHNV and CDR2 YYDKDF (reference sequence). The CDR3 DNA reads as TGTGCCACCAGCAGAGATCGACTAGCGGGATCCGAGCAGTTCTTC. Translating it yields CATSRDRLAGSEQFF.

Here the CDR3 reads CASSQDHLKNGQKYGYTF. CDR3 DNA sequence: TGCGCCAGCAGCCAAGATCACTTAAAGAATGGACAGAAGTATGGCTACACCTTC. The chain uses TRBV4-1 and TRBJ1-2; tentative D call: TRBD1 (6 bases). Germline CDR1 is MGHRA and CDR2 is YSYEKL. Trimming shortened V by 0 bases and J by 5 bases, and 22 bases separated the two germline ends. CDR3 size: 18 residues.

This sequence joins TRBV7-2 and TRBJ2-7, with a possible D match to TRBD1 (5 bases). The germline gives CDR1 SGHTA, CDR2 FQGNSA. This CDR3 spans 15 amino acids. V was pared by 5 bases and J by 4 bases, with 18 bases between. The CDR3 protein is CASSPFRQLIYEQYF. CDR3 DNA sequence: TGTGCCAGCAGCCCCTTCCGACAGCTAATTTACGAGCAGTACTTC.

This clone was detected only a few times. This sequence joins TRBV28 and TRBJ1-1, with D possibly matching TRBD1 (5 bases). The V and J ends lost 5 bases and 3 bases respectively, with 10 bases between them. The CDR3 runs 13 residues. Germline V CDR1 and CDR2: MDHEN, SYDVKM. Here the CDR3 reads CASSLDTDTEAFF. The CDR3 nucleotides read TGTGCCAGCAGTCTGGACACTGACACTGAAGCTTTCTTT. The full variable domain, completed using reference TRBV28 and TRBJ1-1, is DVKVTQSSRYLVKRTGEKVFLECVQDMDHENMFWYRQDPGLGLRLIYFSYDVKMKEKGDIPEGYSVSREKKERFSLILESASTNQTSMYLCASSLDTDTEAFFGQGTRLTVV.